This T cell receptor (beta chain) derives from a study of T cell changes during pregnancy in multiple sclerosis. Only in-frame clones appear in the TCRdb table, and some are missing; sequencing was by immunoSEQ multiplex PCR. The sample lists 70,000 to 95,000 clones, 94% occurring once. Germline lookup yields CDR1 SNHLY and CDR2 FYNNEI. The CDR3 is 11 amino acids. The ends were cut back, 8 bases at V and 6 bases at J, with 8 bases in the middle. The chain combines TRBV2 with TRBJ2-1; maybe TRBD2 (5 bases). Material: peripheral blood, obtained in the third trimester of pregnancy. This TCR derives from a female donor with multiple sclerosis, enrolled in a pregnancy study. CDR3 loop: CASGGPNEQFF. In nucleotides, the CDR3 is TGTGCCAGCGGAGGACCCAATGAGCAGTTCTTC.